Presented here are 2 T cell receptor beta chains from one specimen sequenced in a study of blood T cells in healthy people across ages (dated by TCRdb to 2014 to 2015). Receptors were amplified or captured by 5' RACE. TCRdb records Illumina HiSeq 2500 as the sequencer. A second PCR of roughly 7 to 12 cycles was performed with a sample-barcoded 5' primer and a J-beta primer mix. TCRdb trimmed public reads at Q25 via fastp, called clones via MiXCR and kept in-frame beta chains. Each record represents a unique CDR3 protein, reported with the most common genes and DNA among its rows. This sample lists 850,000 to 1,000,000 distinct CDR3 sequences; around 48% were detected once. Clones ranked in the top ten supply 10% to 15% of the sample. What was sequenced was blood. The source of these receptors is a man aged 25 to 40 in good health.

The V gene is TRBV27, the J gene TRBJ2-1; a weak D match, TRBD1 (6 bases). Trimming left V 5 bases short and J 7 bases short, with 18 bases between. The CDR3 has 15 amino acids. Germline V lookup: CDR1 MNHEY, CDR2 SMNVEV (reference sequence). CDR3: CASSHDRTLQNEQFF. The CDR3 DNA is TGTGCCAGCAGTCATGACAGGACGTTACAGAATGAGCAGTTCTTC.

The rearrangement links TRBV30 to TRBJ2-5, with TRBD1 matching over 8 bases. There are 13 residues in the CDR3. With 7 bases clipped from V and 1 base from J, the junction kept 5 bases outside the gene matches. Germline V lookup: CDR1 GTSNPN, CDR2 SVGIG (reference sequence). The CDR3 spells CALTGERQETQYF. The DNA for the CDR3 is TGTGCCTTGACAGGGGAACGCCAAGAGACCCAGTACTTC.